The clone carrying this T cell receptor (beta chain) was seen a handful of times. What it binds is not known. TCRdb reprocessed the 5' RACE reads with MiXCR, giving one entry per CDR3 protein. This sample carries around 250,000 distinct CDR3 sequences, about 9% of them seen once, and the ten largest clones take 3% to 3.5%. The entry originates in a study of identical twins. Points from the study as a whole: The study drew conclusions from cross-sectional statistical analysis, not from following the same donors. Low generation probability was overrepresented in out-of-frame alpha sequences shared by twins.

V dropped 4 bases and J dropped 5 bases, with 15 bases sitting between them. Germline V gene data show CDR1 as SGDLS and CDR2 as YYNGEE. The CDR3 is made up of 14 amino acids. This sample was shared with a second study, whose subject was yellow fever vaccine responses in identical twins. According to that study: Twins' T cell vaccine responses reportedly looked partly convergent, partly personalized.

The chain joins TRBV9 to TRBJ1-1, with D maybe TRBD1 (6 bases). The clonotype originates from a woman under 30 in good health. The sequenced sample was CD8+ T cells sorted from blood. CDR3 DNA sequence: TGTGCCAGCAGCCCGGGCCCCCAGGGGACTGAAGCTTTCTTT. This translates into CASSPGPQGTEAFF.